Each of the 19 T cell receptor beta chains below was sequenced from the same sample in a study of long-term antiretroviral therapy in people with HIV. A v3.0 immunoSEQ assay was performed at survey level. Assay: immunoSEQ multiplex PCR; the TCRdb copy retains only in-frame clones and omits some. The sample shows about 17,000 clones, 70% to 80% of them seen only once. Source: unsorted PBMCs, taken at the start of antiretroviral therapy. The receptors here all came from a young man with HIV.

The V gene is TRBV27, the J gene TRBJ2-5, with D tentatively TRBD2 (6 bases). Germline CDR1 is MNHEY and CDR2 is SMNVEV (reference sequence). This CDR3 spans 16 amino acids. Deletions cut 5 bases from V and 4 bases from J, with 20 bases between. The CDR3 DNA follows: TGTGCCAGCAGTCCGTGGGGGGTCCAGAGGGGAGAGACCCAGTACTTC. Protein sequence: CASSPWGVQRGETQYF.

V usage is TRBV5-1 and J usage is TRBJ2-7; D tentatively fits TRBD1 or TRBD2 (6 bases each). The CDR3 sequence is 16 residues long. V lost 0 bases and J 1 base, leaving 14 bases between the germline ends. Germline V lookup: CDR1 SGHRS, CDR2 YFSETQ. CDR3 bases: TGCGCCAGCAGCTTGGCCCCGGGGGCAGGGTCCTACGAGCAGTACTTC. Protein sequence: CASSLAPGAGSYEQYF.

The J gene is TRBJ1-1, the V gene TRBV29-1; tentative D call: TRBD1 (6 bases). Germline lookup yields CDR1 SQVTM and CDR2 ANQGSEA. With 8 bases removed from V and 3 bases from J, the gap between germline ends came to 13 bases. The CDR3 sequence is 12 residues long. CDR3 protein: CSCQDSHTEAFF. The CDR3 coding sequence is TGCAGCTGCCAGGACAGCCACACTGAAGCTTTCTTT.

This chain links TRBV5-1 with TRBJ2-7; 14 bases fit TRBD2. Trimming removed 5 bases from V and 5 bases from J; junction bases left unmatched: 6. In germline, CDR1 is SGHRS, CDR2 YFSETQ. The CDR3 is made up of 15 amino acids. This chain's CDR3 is CASRLGLAGVNEQYF. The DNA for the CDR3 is TGCGCCAGCAGGCTGGGACTAGCGGGAGTAAACGAGCAGTACTTC.

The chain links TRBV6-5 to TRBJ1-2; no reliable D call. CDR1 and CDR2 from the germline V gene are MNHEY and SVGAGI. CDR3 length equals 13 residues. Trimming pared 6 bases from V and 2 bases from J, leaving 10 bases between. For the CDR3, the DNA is TGTGCCAGCAGCCCCACAGCCAACTATGGCTACACCTTC. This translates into CASSPTANYGYTF.

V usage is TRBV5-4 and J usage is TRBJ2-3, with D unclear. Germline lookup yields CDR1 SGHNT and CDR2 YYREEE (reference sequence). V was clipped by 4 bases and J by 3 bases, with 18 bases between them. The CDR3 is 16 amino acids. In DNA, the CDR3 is TGTGCCAGCAGCCCCGGTCTAAAGGTTGGGACAGATACGCAGTATTTT. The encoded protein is CASSPGLKVGTDTQYF.

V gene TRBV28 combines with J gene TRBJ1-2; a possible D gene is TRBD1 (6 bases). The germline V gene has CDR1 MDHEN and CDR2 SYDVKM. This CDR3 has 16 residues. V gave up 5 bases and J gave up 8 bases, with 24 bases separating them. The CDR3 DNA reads TGTGCCAGCAGTCCAGAGGGGGGGGGAAGAGTAGGGGGCTACACCTTC. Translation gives CASSPEGGGRVGGYTF.

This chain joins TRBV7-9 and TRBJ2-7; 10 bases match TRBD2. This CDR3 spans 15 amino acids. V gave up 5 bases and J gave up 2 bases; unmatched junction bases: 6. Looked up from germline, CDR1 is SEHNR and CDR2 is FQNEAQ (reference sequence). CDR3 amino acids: CASSPLAGSAYEQYF. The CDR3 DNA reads TGTGCCAGCAGCCCACTAGCGGGGTCAGCCTACGAGCAGTACTTC.

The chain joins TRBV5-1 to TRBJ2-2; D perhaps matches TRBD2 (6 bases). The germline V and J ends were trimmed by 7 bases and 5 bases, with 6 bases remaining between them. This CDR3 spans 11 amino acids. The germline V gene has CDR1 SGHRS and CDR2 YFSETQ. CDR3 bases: TGCGCCAGCCGGGGGACCGGGGAGCTGTTTTTT. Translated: CASRGTGELFF.

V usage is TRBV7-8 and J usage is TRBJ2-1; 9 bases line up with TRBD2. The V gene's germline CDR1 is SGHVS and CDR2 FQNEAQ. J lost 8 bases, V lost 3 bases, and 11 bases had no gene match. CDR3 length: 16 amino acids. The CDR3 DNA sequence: TGTGCCAGCAGCTTCTCTACAGCGGGAGGAAGGCATGAGCAGTTCTTC. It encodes CASSFSTAGGRHEQFF.

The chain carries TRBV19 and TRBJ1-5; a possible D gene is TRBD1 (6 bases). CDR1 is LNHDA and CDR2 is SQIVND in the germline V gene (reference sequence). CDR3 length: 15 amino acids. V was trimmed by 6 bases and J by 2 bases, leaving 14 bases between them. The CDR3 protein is CASRSLRGGNQPQHF. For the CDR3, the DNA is TGTGCCAGTAGAAGCCTCAGGGGTGGCAATCAGCCCCAGCATTTT. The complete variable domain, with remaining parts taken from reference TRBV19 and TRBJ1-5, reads DGGITQSPKYLFRKEGQNVTLSCEQNLNHDAMYWYRQDPGQGLRLIYYSQIVNDFQKGDIAEGYSVSREKKESFPLTVTSAQKNPTAFYLCASRSLRGGNQPQHFGDGTRLSIL.

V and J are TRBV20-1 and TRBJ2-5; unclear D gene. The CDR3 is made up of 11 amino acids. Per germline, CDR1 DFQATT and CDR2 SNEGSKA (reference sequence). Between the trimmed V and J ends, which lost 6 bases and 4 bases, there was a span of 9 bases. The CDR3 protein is CSAWVGETQYF. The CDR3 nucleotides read TGCAGTGCCTGGGTGGGAGAGACCCAGTACTTC.

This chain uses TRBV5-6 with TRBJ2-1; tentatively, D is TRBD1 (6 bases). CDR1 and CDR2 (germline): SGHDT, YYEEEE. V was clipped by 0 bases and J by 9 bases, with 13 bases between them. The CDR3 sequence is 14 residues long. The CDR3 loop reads CASSLDREGGEQFF. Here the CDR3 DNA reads TGTGCCAGCAGCTTGGACAGGGAAGGAGGTGAGCAGTTCTTC.

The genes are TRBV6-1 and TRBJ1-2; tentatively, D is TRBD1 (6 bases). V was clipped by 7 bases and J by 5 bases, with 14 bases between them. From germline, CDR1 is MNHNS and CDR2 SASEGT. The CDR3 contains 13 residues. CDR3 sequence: CASTAGAAYGYTF. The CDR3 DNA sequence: TGTGCCAGCACGGCAGGGGCCGCTTATGGCTACACCTTC.

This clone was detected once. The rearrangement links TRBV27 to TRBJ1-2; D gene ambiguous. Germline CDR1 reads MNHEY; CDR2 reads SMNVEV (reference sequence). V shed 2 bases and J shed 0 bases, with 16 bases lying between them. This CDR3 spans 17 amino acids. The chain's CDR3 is CASSLTRNGVANYGYTF. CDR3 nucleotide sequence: TGTGCCAGCAGTTTAACCCGGAACGGGGTAGCTAACTATGGCTACACCTTC.

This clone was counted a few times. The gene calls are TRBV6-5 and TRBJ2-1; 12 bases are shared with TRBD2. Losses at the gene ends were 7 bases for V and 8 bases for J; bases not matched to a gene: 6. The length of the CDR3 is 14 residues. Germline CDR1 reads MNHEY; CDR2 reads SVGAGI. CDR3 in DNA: TGTGCCAGCATCCGGACTAGCGGGGATTATGAGCAGTTCTTC. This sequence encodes CASIRTSGDYEQFF.

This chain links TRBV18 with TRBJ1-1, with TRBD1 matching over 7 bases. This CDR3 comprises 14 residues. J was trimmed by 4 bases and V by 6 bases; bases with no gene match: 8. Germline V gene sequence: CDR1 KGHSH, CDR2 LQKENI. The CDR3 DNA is TGTGCCAGCTCCACAGGGGATGGGGGCACTGAAGCTTTCTTT. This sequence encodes CASSTGDGGTEAFF.

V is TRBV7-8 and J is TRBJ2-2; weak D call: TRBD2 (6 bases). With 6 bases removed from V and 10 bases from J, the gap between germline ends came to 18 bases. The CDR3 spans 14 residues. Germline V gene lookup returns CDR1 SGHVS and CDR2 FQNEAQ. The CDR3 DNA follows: TGTGCCAGCAGAATTGCTAGCGTCTTAGAGGAGCTGTTTTTT. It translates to CASRIASVLEELFF.

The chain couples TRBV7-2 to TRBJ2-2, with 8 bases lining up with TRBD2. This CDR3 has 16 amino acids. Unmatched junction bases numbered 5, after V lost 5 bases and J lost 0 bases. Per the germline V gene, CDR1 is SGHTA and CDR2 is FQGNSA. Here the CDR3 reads CASSPSGGSNTGELFF. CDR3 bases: TGTGCCAGCAGCCCCAGCGGGGGTTCGAACACCGGGGAGCTGTTTTTT.